One T cell receptor beta chain is described in this entry. Original handling: Researchers report that nucleated cell counts were estimated from reference gene primer amplification. Generated by immunoSEQ multiplex PCR, the TCRdb table keeps only in-frame clones and is missing some. Clonal size and the V and J genes are those of that table, whereas D and trimming came from the DNA. The table lists more than 45,000 clones, around 90% of them singletons. The V gene end was trimmed by 3 bases and the J gene end by 6 bases; junction bases not matched to a gene: 8. Germline CDR1 reads MGHRA; CDR2 reads YSYEKL. The CDR3 length is 16 residues. The sample comes from a study of blood T cell repertoires in COVID-19.

This TCR came from a human donor in a cohort sampled during active COVID-19. Sequenced sample: peripheral blood. The rearrangement links TRBV4-1 to TRBJ1-4; TRBD1 matches 9 bases. The CDR3 DNA reads as TGCGCCAGCAGCCAGAAGGGGACAGGGTCGCATGAAAAACTGTTTTTT. It is translated as CASSQKGTGSHEKLFF.